This T cell receptor beta chain appears in the sequencing data of a study of T cells after yellow fever vaccination. Between the trimmed V and J ends, which lost 2 bases and 1 base, there was a span of 5 bases. Per germline, CDR1 SSHAT and CDR2 FNYEAQ (reference sequence). The CDR3 sequence is 14 residues long. TCRdb analysed the 5' RACE reads with MiXCR anew, one entry per CDR3 protein. The table has about 340,000 distinct CDR3 sequences, 8% to 10% seen once. The TCR sequence derives from a man aged 18 to 29 who received the YFV17D yellow fever vaccine. The rearrangement links TRBV7-7 to TRBJ2-2; no clear D gene. The sequenced sample was PBMCs, obtained on the day of the first yellow fever vaccination. CDR3 region: CASSLRVNTGELFF. CDR3 coding DNA: TGTGCCAGCAGCTTAAGGGTGAACACCGGGGAGCTGTTTTTT. The entire variable domain, with the rest obtained from reference TRBV7-7 and TRBJ2-2, is as follows: GAGVSQSPRYKVTKRGQDVTLRCDPISSHATLYWYQQALGQGPEFLTYFNYEAQPDKSGLPSDRFSAERPEGSISTLTIQRTEQRDSAMYRCASSLRVNTGELFFGEGSRLTVL.